These 14 T cell receptor beta chains share one sample of origin, sequenced in a study of siplizumab effects on memory and regulatory T cells (dated by TCRdb to the late 2010s). Library prep was done by the immunoSEQ multiplex PCR assay. TCRdb's version of the immuneACCESS table is confined to in-frame rearrangements and falls short of the full clone set. An unresolved V gene accounts for under half of the shortfall where checked; the remainder is of unknown origin. Across this sample there are about 120,000 clones, with about 94% seen only once. Of the sample, roughly 1.5% falls within the top ten clones. Sequenced input: non-Treg CD4+ T cells sorted from blood. The cell subset or site label on this specimen signifies: FACS-sorted unstimulated CD4+ non-regulatory T cells. These receptors were collected from a human donor in good health.

The chain carries TRBV18 and TRBJ1-4; D remains ambiguous. Germline CDR1 and CDR2: KGHSH and LQKENI. With 4 bases removed from V and 4 bases from J, the gap between germline ends came to 7 bases. The CDR3 has 13 amino acids. The CDR3 region is CASSRGVNEKLFF. The CDR3 DNA follows: TGTGCCAGCTCACGGGGTGTTAATGAAAAACTGTTTTTT.

This chain joins TRBV6-5 and TRBJ1-2; 7 positions match TRBD1. CDR1 and CDR2 (germline): MNHEY, SVGAGI. The CDR3 contains 12 residues. V lost 5 bases to trimming and J lost 8 bases; unmatched junction nucleotides: 5. CDR3 loop: CASSRQGWGYTF. CDR3 sequence (DNA): TGTGCCAGCAGTCGACAGGGTTGGGGCTACACCTTC.

V is TRBV19 and J is TRBJ1-2; D remains unclear. Germline-derived CDR1 and CDR2 are LNHDA and SQIVND (reference sequence). The CDR3 is made up of 13 amino acids. V was trimmed by 3 bases and J by 4 bases, leaving 9 bases between them. CDR3 loop: CASSIGFSYGYTF. The CDR3 nucleotides are TGTGCCAGTAGTATCGGGTTCTCCTATGGCTACACCTTC.

The V gene is TRBV10-3, the J gene TRBJ2-1; 11 nucleotides line up with TRBD2. The CDR3 consists of 13 residues. Germline V gene lookup returns CDR1 ENHRY and CDR2 SYGVKD. With V trimmed by 11 bases and J by 9 bases, 9 bases remained unmatched. DNA of the CDR3: TGTGCCGCGACTAGCGGGGACCGGCCTGAGCAGTTCTTC. Its protein is CAATSGDRPEQFF.

The V gene is TRBV11-2, the J gene TRBJ1-2; tentative D call: TRBD1 (5 bases). Germline V gene sequence: CDR1 SGHAT, CDR2 FQNNGV. The V end lost 6 bases, the J end lost 2 bases, and 16 bases lay between the germline ends. This CDR3 has 15 residues. The CDR3 coding sequence is TGTGCCAGCAGGGCCGGGACGGTGAAGAACTATGGCTACACCTTC. Protein: CASRAGTVKNYGYTF.

The chain uses TRBV18 and TRBJ1-2; D gene unclear. Trimming cost V 5 bases and J 1 base, with 17 bases left between them. CDR1 and CDR2 (germline): KGHSH, LQKENI. CDR3 size: 16 residues. CDR3 nucleotide sequence: TGTGCCAGCTCATCCTTTTGGGGAACCCTTAACTATGGCTACACCTTC. As protein: CASSSFWGTLNYGYTF.

In its sample, this clone was seen once. CDR3 coding DNA: TGTGCCAGCAGTGAATCCGGACAGGCGGGGAACTATGGCTACACCTTC. This translates into CASSESGQAGNYGYTF. The rearrangement links TRBV25-1 to TRBJ1-2; TRBD1 matches 7 bases. CDR1 is MGHDK, CDR2 SYGVNS, per germline. V was clipped by 1 base and J by 2 bases; unmatched bases: 7. This CDR3 region has 16 residues.

The V and J genes are TRBV27 and TRBJ1-2; tentatively, D is TRBD1 (5 bases). The V and J ends lost 3 bases and 2 bases respectively, with 13 bases between them. Germline values: CDR1 MNHEY, CDR2 SMNVEV (reference sequence). The CDR3 length is 15 residues. This CDR3 reads CASSFARGTNYGYTF. The CDR3 DNA reads as TGTGCCAGCAGTTTCGCCCGGGGGACGAACTATGGCTACACCTTC.

This clone has just a few counts. The rearrangement links TRBV2 to TRBJ2-4; D might be TRBD1 or TRBD2, each matching 5 bases. Trimming removed 8 bases at V and 2 bases at J, with 13 bases between. This CDR3 has 14 amino acids. The germline gives CDR1 SNHLY, CDR2 FYNNEI. The CDR3 coding sequence is TGTGCCAGCTCCGGGACGGGGACCAAAAACATTCAGTACTTC. Protein product: CASSGTGTKNIQYF.

J is TRBJ1-2 and V is TRBV18; no definite D call. The germline gives CDR1 KGHSH, CDR2 LQKENI. The V gene lost 2 bases and the J gene lost 6 bases, with 7 bases spanning the gap. The CDR3 has 12 amino acids. This CDR3 is CASSPSSNGYTF. DNA of the CDR3: TGTGCCAGCTCACCATCCAGCAATGGCTACACCTTC.

The rearrangement links TRBV6-5 to TRBJ2-4; D ambiguous. Germline V lookup: CDR1 MNHEY, CDR2 SVGAGI. Trimming took off 0 bases at V and 6 bases at J, with 15 bases between the two ends. The CDR3 loop spans 16 amino acids. For the CDR3, the DNA is TGTGCCAGCAGTTACTCGAACTGGCCCCCCCGAAACATTCAGTACTTC. It yields the protein CASSYSNWPPRNIQYF.

This chain joins TRBV7-9 and TRBJ2-5; D unresolved. This CDR3 region has 13 residues. V lost 3 bases and J 5 bases, leaving 10 bases between the germline ends. The germline CDR1 and CDR2 sequences are SEHNR and FQNEAQ (reference sequence). This chain's CDR3 is CASSFSGDETQYF. CDR3 nucleotide sequence: TGTGCCAGCAGCTTTTCGGGTGACGAGACCCAGTACTTC.

The chain couples TRBV4-1 to TRBJ1-2, with a weak D call TRBD1 (5 bases). CDR3 length: 18 residues. Trimming took 1 base from V and 7 from J, leaving 25 bases between them. The germline gives CDR1 MGHRA, CDR2 YSYEKL. The CDR3 loop is CASSQVLDSSGPTSGYTF. DNA for the CDR3: TGCGCCAGCAGCCAAGTTCTCGACTCCTCGGGGCCAACTTCTGGCTACACCTTC.

This rearrangement joins TRBV5-3 to TRBJ1-2; D might be TRBD1 (5 bases). TRBV5-3 qualifies as an ORF whose function is uncertain. V was trimmed by 8 bases and J by 5 bases, leaving 16 bases between them. The length of the CDR3 is 13 residues. CDR3 residues: CASRAAFRYGYTF. CDR3 bases: TGTGCCAGCAGGGCGGCATTCCGATATGGCTACACCTTC.